This T cell receptor (beta chain) derives from a study of siplizumab effects on memory and regulatory T cells. Study outcomes and limitations: Proliferating siplizumab-culture Treg suppressive function went unconfirmed. The authors mapped only a minor fraction of alloreactive clones to unstimulated subsets. Naive T cells appeared more diverse than memory cells and seemed to be major alloresponse contributors.

In its sample, this clone ranks as medium-sized. Its antigen is undetermined. Around 91,000 TCR templates underwent assay in every sample. Produced via immunoSEQ multiplex PCR; TCRdb's table is partial and in-frame only. Of several thousand clones in the sample, around a third were seen once. The CDR3 has 12 residues. Germline lookup yields CDR1 SQVTM and CDR2 ANQGSEA. V lost 6 bases to trimming and J lost 3 bases, with 11 bases between them. An approximately 6-day coculture at 37°C was performed with the mixed lymphocyte reaction cells. This TCR came from a human donor in good health; the cells came from an allogeneic mixed lymphocyte reaction. The sample taken for sequencing was CFSE-low (dividing) CD8+ T cells sorted from an allogeneic mixed lymphocyte reaction. This chain connects TRBV29-1 to TRBJ1-2, with D maybe TRBD1 (6 bases). CDR3 in amino acids: CSVPRGYYGYTF. The CDR3 region has the DNA TGCAGCGTCCCGAGGGGGTACTATGGCTACACCTTC.